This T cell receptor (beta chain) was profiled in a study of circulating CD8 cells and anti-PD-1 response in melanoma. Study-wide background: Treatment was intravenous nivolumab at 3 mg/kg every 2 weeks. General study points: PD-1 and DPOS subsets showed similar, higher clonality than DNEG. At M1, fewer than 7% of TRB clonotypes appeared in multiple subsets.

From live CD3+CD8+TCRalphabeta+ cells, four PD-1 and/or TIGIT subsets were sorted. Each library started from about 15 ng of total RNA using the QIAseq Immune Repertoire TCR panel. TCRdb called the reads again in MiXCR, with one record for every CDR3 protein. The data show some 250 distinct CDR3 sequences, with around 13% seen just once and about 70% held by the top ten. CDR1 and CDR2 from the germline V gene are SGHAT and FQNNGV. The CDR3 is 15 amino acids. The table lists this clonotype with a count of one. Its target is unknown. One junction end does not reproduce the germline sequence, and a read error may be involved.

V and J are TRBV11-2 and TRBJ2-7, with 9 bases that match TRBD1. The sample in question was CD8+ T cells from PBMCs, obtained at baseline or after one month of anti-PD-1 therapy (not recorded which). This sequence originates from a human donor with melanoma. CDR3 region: CASRPIDRGDYEQCF. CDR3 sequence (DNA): TGTGCCAGCAGACCCATAGACAGGGGGGACTATGAGCAGTGCTTC.